This T cell receptor (beta chain) is drawn from a study of blood T cell repertoires in COVID-19. In the study overall: Some COVID-19 samples were acute and others convalescent; all came from the United States, Italy and Spain. T cells, B-cell-depleted T cells, or PBMCs supplied cDNA or gDNA.

Trimming at V came to 5 bases and at J to 4 bases, leaving 11 bases not matched to a gene. The germline V gene encodes CDR1 LNHDA and CDR2 SQIVND (reference sequence). This CDR3 contains 17 residues. In the original analysis: Estimates of nucleated cell counts were drawn from the amplification of reference gene primers. Assay used: immunoSEQ multiplex PCR; TCRdb lists only in-frame clones, some missing. V, J and clone size reflect that table, while D and trimming were determined from the DNA. The sample lists approximately 330,000 clones, 85% to 90% occurring once. The chain recombines TRBV19 with TRBJ1-2; TRBD1 agrees at 12 bases. Sequenced: peripheral blood. This clonotype was sampled from a woman in her forties or fifties with active or convalescent COVID-19. CDR3 in amino acids: CASSPSGTGGASYGYTF. In nucleotides, the CDR3 is TGTGCCAGTAGTCCATCCGGGACAGGGGGCGCGAGCTATGGCTACACCTTC.